Included here is one T cell receptor beta chain sequence, with context. Its specificity is not known. The CDR3 has 15 residues. Unmatched junction bases numbered 9, after V lost 6 bases and J lost 4 bases. This specimen belongs to a study of breast tumors, draining lymph nodes, adjacent tissues. Findings and caveats of the study: The lymph node origin of tumor T cells was framed as consistent with a hypothesis, not demonstrated. Luminal-like breast cancer showed significantly higher tumor–nontumor repertoire similarity than basal-like.

Axillary draining lymph nodes of breast cancer patients supplied the node samples. MiXCR was run by TCRdb on the multiplex PCR reads, yielding one entry per CDR3 protein. The data hold 120,000 to 150,000 distinct CDR3 sequences, with about 30% observed a single time. The sample taken for sequencing was axillary lymph node tissue. This chain links TRBV12-3 or TRBV12-4 with TRBJ2-7; 10 nucleotides align to TRBD1. This receptor was identified in a female donor with breast cancer. Some clones in this sample may be carry-over from other donors' samples. The CDR3 here is CASSNTGTGAYEQYF. The CDR3 coding sequence is TGTGCCAGCAGCAACACCGGGACAGGGGCTTACGAGCAGTACTTC.